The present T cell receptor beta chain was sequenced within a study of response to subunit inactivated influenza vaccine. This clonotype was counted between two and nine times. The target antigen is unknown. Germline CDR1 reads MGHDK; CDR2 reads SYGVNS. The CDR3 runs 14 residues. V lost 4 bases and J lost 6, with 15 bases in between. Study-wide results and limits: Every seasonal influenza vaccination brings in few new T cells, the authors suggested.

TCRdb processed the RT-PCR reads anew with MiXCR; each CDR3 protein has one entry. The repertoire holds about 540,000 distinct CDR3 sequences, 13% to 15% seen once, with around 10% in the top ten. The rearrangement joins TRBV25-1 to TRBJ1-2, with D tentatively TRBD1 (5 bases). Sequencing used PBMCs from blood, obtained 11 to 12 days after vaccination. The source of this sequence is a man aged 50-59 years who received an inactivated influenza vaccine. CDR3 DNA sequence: TGTGCCAGCAGTGTTTTTGGCAGGGTTAATGGCTACACCTTC. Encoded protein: CASSVFGRVNGYTF.